The 18 T cell receptor beta chains below were found in one sample sequenced in a study of beta chain features in type 1 diabetes. Study-level findings and limits: Shorter TCRB CDR3s, moderately but significantly so, marked every one of the four CD4+ subsets in Type 1 diabetes patients.

All of the isolated RNA was reverse transcribed, so expressed TCRB transcripts were sequenced. The method was immunoSEQ multiplex PCR; TCRdb's version includes in-frame clones alone and lacks a portion of them. The sample consists of 640,000 or so clones, roughly 13% of them appearing once. What these receptors recognize is not known. Sample: naive CD4+ T cells from blood. Receptors originate from a young man with type 1 diabetes.

This chain uses TRBV4-2 with TRBJ2-7; D call uncertain. This CDR3 region has 14 residues. Germline V lookup: CDR1 LGHNA, CDR2 YNFKEQ. V dropped 4 bases and J dropped 0 bases, with 10 bases sitting between them. The CDR3 protein is CASSLGQGSYEQYF. The DNA for the CDR3 is TGTGCCAGCAGCCTAGGCCAAGGCTCCTACGAGCAGTACTTC.

The chain recombines TRBV5-4 with TRBJ1-2; D gene unclear. V dropped 4 bases and J dropped 4 bases, with 11 bases sitting between them. The germline CDR1 and CDR2 sequences are SGHNT and YYREEE (reference sequence). CDR3 length: 13 residues. The CDR3 loop is CASSVDGAYGYTF. The CDR3 nucleotides are TGTGCCAGCAGCGTTGACGGTGCCTATGGCTACACCTTC.

V is TRBV28 and J is TRBJ1-1; TRBD1 aligns across 8 bases. From germline, CDR1 is MDHEN and CDR2 SYDVKM. J was trimmed by 1 base and V by 2 bases; bases with no gene match: 6. This CDR3 is 16 amino acids long. The CDR3 sequence: CASSLRVGTGNTEAFF. CDR3 nucleotide sequence: TGTGCCAGCAGTTTACGAGTAGGGACAGGGAACACTGAAGCTTTCTTT.

J is TRBJ1-2 and V is TRBV6-5, with D unclear. Germline CDR1 is MNHEY and CDR2 is SVGAGI. Trimming cost V 5 bases and J 4 bases, with 17 bases left between them. This CDR3 is built from 15 residues. The CDR3 loop reads CASSPRGPLGYGYTF. The CDR3 region has the DNA TGTGCCAGCAGTCCCCGTGGGCCTCTTGGCTATGGCTACACCTTC.

The table lists this clone with a few counts. V and J are TRBV30 and TRBJ2-3; 8 bases map to TRBD2. Trimming cost V 1 base and J 4 bases; bases outside gene matches: 1. The CDR3 is 13 amino acids. CDR1 is GTSNPN and CDR2 is SVGIG in the germline V gene (reference sequence). The CDR3 DNA sequence: TGTGCCTGGAGTGGCGGGGGGTCAGATACGCAGTATTTT. As protein: CAWSGGGSDTQYF. The variable domain in full, completed from reference TRBV30 and TRBJ2-3, reads SQTIHQWPATLVQPVGSPLSLECTVEGTSNPNLYWYRQAAGRGLQLLFYSVGIGQISSEVPQNLSASRPQDRQFILSSKKLLLSDSGFYLCAWSGGGSDTQYFGPGTRLTVL.

This clone was detected a few times. The chain couples TRBV9 to TRBJ2-7, with 8 bases identical to TRBD1. V shed 4 bases and J 2 bases; nucleotides not matched to a gene: 5. This CDR3 is 14 amino acids long. The V gene's germline CDR1 is SGDLS and CDR2 YYNGEE. The CDR3 DNA follows: TGTGCCAGCAGCTTGGACAGGGATACCTACGAGCAGTACTTC. Amino acids: CASSLDRDTYEQYF.

This chain links TRBV7-2 with TRBJ2-7; TRBD1 matches at 12 bases. The CDR3 spans 15 residues. The germline gives CDR1 SGHTA, CDR2 FQGNSA. The V gene end was trimmed by 4 bases and the J gene end by 4 bases; junction bases not matched to a gene: 5. CDR3 residues: CASSSGTGGFYEQYF. The CDR3 DNA reads TGTGCCAGCAGCTCCGGGACAGGGGGCTTTTACGAGCAGTACTTC. Complete variable domain (other parts from reference TRBV7-2 and TRBJ2-7): GAGVSQSPSNKVTEKGKDVELRCDPISGHTALYWYRQSLGQGLEFLIYFQGNSAPDKSGLPSDRFSAERTGGSVSTLTIQRTQQEDSAVYLCASSSGTGGFYEQYFGPGTRLTVT.

This clone was detected only a few times. This chain connects TRBV10-3 to TRBJ2-1, with 15 bases identical to TRBD2. The junction had 9 bases not matched to a gene; V was cut back by 10 bases and J by 8 bases. Germline V lookup: CDR1 ENHRY, CDR2 SYGVKD. The length of the CDR3 is 15 residues. CDR3 DNA sequence: TGTGCCACCCGACCAGGACTAGCGGGGGGGCATGAGCAGTTCTTC. Its translation: CATRPGLAGGHEQFF.

The rearrangement links TRBV30 to TRBJ2-7; D gene uncertain. The CDR3 covers 12 residues. Trimming removed 0 bases at V and 6 bases at J, with 9 bases between. Germline CDR1 GTSNPN, CDR2 SVGIG (reference sequence). The CDR3 spells CAWSVSIGEQYF. For the CDR3, the DNA is TGTGCCTGGAGTGTATCCATCGGCGAGCAGTACTTC.

This clone was seen more than once but under ten times. The chain combines TRBV6-5 with TRBJ2-3; TRBD2 matches at 10 bases. This CDR3 region has 15 residues. V lost 6 bases and J lost 5; bases outside the gene matches: 8. Germline lookup yields CDR1 MNHEY and CDR2 SVGAGI. In nucleotides, the CDR3 is TGTGCCAGCAGCCGGGGACTAGCGAGTCGAGATACGCAGTATTTT. Translating gives CASSRGLASRDTQYF.

This clone appeared a few times. The V and J genes are TRBV30 and TRBJ2-3, with 8 bases lining up with TRBD2. The trim removed 3 bases at V and 1 base at J, leaving 6 bases unmatched. The CDR3 extends over 15 amino acids. CDR1 GTSNPN and CDR2 SVGIG come from the germline V gene (reference sequence). The CDR3 loop is CAWSALAGRTDTQYF. CDR3 nucleotide sequence: TGTGCCTGGAGCGCCTTAGCGGGGCGCACAGATACGCAGTATTTT.

The V and J genes are TRBV7-9 and TRBJ2-1; the D call may be TRBD1 or TRBD2 (5 bases each). The V gene lost 3 bases and the J gene lost 10 bases, with 10 bases spanning the gap. Germline CDR1 reads SEHNR; CDR2 reads FQNEAQ (reference sequence). The length of the CDR3 is 12 residues. The DNA for the CDR3 is TGTGCCAGCAGCTTGGAGGCAGGGGAGCAGTTCTTC. It is translated as CASSLEAGEQFF.

As DNA, the CDR3 is TGTGCCAGTAGTGTCACGGTGACTGGCACAGATACGCAGTATTTT. Translating it yields CASSVTVTGTDTQYF. V usage is TRBV19 and J usage is TRBJ2-3; D gene ambiguous. Germline CDR1 LNHDA, CDR2 SQIVND (reference sequence). The CDR3 loop spans 15 amino acids. V gave up 5 bases and J gave up 1 base, with 13 bases separating them.

The chain joins TRBV7-9 to TRBJ2-3; TRBD2 might be the D (6 bases). V shed 4 bases and J shed 4 bases, with 18 bases lying between them. The CDR3 is 16 residues long. Per germline, CDR1 SEHNR and CDR2 FQNEAQ (reference sequence). In DNA form, the CDR3 reads TGTGCCAGCAGCTCCCCCCCCGGGACTGGGGCAGATACGCAGTATTTT. Its translation is CASSSPPGTGADTQYF.

In this sample, this clone turned up a few times. The rearrangement uses TRBV28 and TRBJ1-1, with 7 bases matching TRBD1. The J segment lost 3 bases and the V segment lost 4 bases, leaving 8 bases of the junction unmatched. Germline values: CDR1 MDHEN, CDR2 SYDVKM. This CDR3 comprises 15 residues. The CDR3 sequence: CASSSMTGRDTEAFF. The CDR3 DNA reads as TGTGCCAGCAGTTCGATGACAGGGAGGGACACTGAAGCTTTCTTT.

The genes are TRBV15 and TRBJ2-1; possible D gene TRBD2, 6 bases. This CDR3 is 18 amino acids long. Germline CDR1 reads LNHNV; CDR2 reads YYDKDF (reference sequence). Trimming cost V 0 bases and J 1 base, with 16 bases left between them. CDR3 residues: CATSRDWAGRLSYNEQFF. The CDR3 region has the DNA TGTGCCACCAGCAGAGATTGGGCGGGGCGACTATCCTACAATGAGCAGTTCTTC.

This clone has only one observation. The chain has TRBV5-1 and TRBJ2-2; 8 bases match TRBD1. V was clipped by 4 bases and J by 4 bases; unmatched bases: 6. This CDR3 is 15 amino acids long. The germline V gene has CDR1 SGHRS and CDR2 YFSETQ. CDR3 region: CASSVTGVVTGELFF. CDR3 coding DNA: TGCGCCAGCAGCGTGACAGGGGTAGTCACCGGGGAGCTGTTTTTT.

The genes are TRBV7-2 and TRBJ2-3; the D is unclear. Trimming shortened V by 7 bases and J by 0 bases, and 14 bases separated the two germline ends. The CDR3 sequence is 15 residues long. Germline CDR1 and CDR2: SGHTA and FQGNSA. The CDR3 DNA reads TGTGCCAGCAAGTGGTTCCACTCTAGCACAGATACGCAGTATTTT. Its translation is CASKWFHSSTDTQYF.